This entry lists 30 T cell receptor beta chains sequenced from one sample in a study of blood T cell repertoires in COVID-19. This table comes from immunoSEQ multiplex PCR, and its TCRdb copy is limited to in-frame clones, with some not included. This sample has under 250,000 clones, with 65% to 90% found just once. The sample consisted of PBMCs or T cells enriched from blood (not recorded which). The receptors originated from a man aged 35 to 55 who had recovered from COVID-19.

The V call is TRBV30, the J call TRBJ2-7; 8 nucleotides agree with TRBD2. CDR3 length equals 17 residues. Looked up from germline, CDR1 is GTSNPN and CDR2 is SVGIG (reference sequence). The V gene end was trimmed by 3 bases and the J gene end by 0 bases; junction bases not matched to a gene: 13. The chain's CDR3 is CAWREGRWSGSSYEQYF. The DNA of the CDR3 is TGTGCCTGGAGGGAGGGGAGATGGAGCGGGAGCTCCTACGAGCAGTACTTC.

This clone was counted between two and nine times. V gene TRBV30 combines with J gene TRBJ1-3; D perhaps matches TRBD1 (5 bases). Per germline, CDR1 GTSNPN and CDR2 SVGIG (reference sequence). V was pared by 2 bases and J by 4 bases, with 18 bases between. This CDR3 region has 16 residues. The CDR3 loop is CAWSSLGAEGGNTIYF. Here the CDR3 DNA reads TGTGCCTGGAGTTCGCTCGGGGCGGAGGGAGGAAACACCATATATTTT.

V is TRBV7-9 and J is TRBJ2-2; D is possibly TRBD1 (6 bases). This CDR3 region has 13 residues. From germline, CDR1 is SEHNR and CDR2 FQNEAQ (reference sequence). With 6 bases removed from V and 5 bases from J, the gap between germline ends came to 10 bases. Here the CDR3 reads CASSLRGTGELFF. The DNA of the CDR3 is TGTGCCAGCAGTCTCAGGGGTACCGGGGAGCTGTTTTTT. Using reference TRBV7-9 and TRBJ2-2 for the parts outside the CDR3, the full variable domain is DTGVSQNPRHKITKRGQNVTFRCDPISEHNRLYWYRQTLGQGPEFLTYFQNEAQLEKSRLLSDRFSAERPKGSFSTLEIQRTEQGDSAMYLCASSLRGTGELFFGEGSRLTVL.

The chain links TRBV5-4 to TRBJ2-5; 10 bases align to TRBD1. In germline, CDR1 is SGHNT, CDR2 YYREEE (reference sequence). V lost 2 bases and J lost 1; bases outside the gene matches: 2. The CDR3 covers 15 residues. DNA for the CDR3: TGTGCCAGCAGCTTCGACAGGGGGCTCCAAGAGACCCAGTACTTC. Its translation is CASSFDRGLQETQYF.

The chain has TRBV10-3 and TRBJ1-2; TRBD1 matches 7 bases. This CDR3 comprises 13 residues. The germline CDR1 and CDR2 sequences are ENHRY and SYGVKD. The J segment lost 6 bases and the V segment lost 10 bases, leaving 11 bases of the junction unmatched. The DNA of the CDR3 is TGTGCCACGGATGACAGGGAGGTCGATGGCTACACCTTC. Protein product: CATDDREVDGYTF.

This chain connects TRBV7-3 to TRBJ2-1; 7 bases map to TRBD2. Germline V CDR1 and CDR2: SGHTA, FQGTGA. After removal of 3 bases from V and 5 bases from J, the junction contained 4 bases not matched to a gene. The CDR3 spans 14 residues. Here the CDR3 DNA reads TGTGCCAGCAGCTTGGGGGGGAACCACAATGAGCAGTTCTTC. Translation: CASSLGGNHNEQFF.

This clone was recorded only once. The chain links TRBV5-1 to TRBJ1-2; 8 bases agree with TRBD1. The CDR3 is 16 amino acids. Germline assignment: CDR1 SGHRS and CDR2 YFSETQ. V was clipped by 1 base and J by 3 bases; unmatched bases: 8. The CDR3 DNA sequence: TGCGCCAGCAGCTTGATGGGCAGGGGGCTTGACTATGGCTACACCTTC. Encoded protein: CASSLMGRGLDYGYTF.

V and J are TRBV5-1 and TRBJ2-3; no clear D. The ends were cut back, 3 bases at V and 4 bases at J, with 6 bases in the middle. The CDR3 consists of 12 residues. Germline V gene lookup returns CDR1 SGHRS and CDR2 YFSETQ. The CDR3 region is CASSSSSDTQYF. CDR3 nucleotides: TGCGCCAGCAGCTCTTCTTCAGATACGCAGTATTTT.

The chain carries TRBV2 and TRBJ2-7; 9 positions match TRBD1. V lost 3 bases, J lost 6 bases, and 6 bases stayed unmatched. Germline V gene lookup returns CDR1 SNHLY and CDR2 FYNNEI. The CDR3 sequence is 14 residues long. The CDR3 region is CASSEDRGFFEQYF. CDR3 nucleotide sequence: TGTGCCAGCAGTGAGGACAGGGGTTTCTTCGAGCAGTACTTC.

The gene calls are TRBV5-8 and TRBJ2-1, with D maybe TRBD2 (5 bases). Between the trimmed V and J ends, which lost 4 bases and 4 bases, there was a span of 15 bases. This CDR3 is built from 15 residues. Germline V gene lookup returns CDR1 SGHTS and CDR2 YDEGEE. The CDR3 here is CASSTATGSYNEQFF. The CDR3 DNA follows: TGTGCCAGCAGCACCGCCACGGGGTCGTACAATGAGCAGTTCTTC.

The rearrangement joins TRBV5-6 to TRBJ2-7, with 10 bases matching TRBD1. V trimming: 3 bases; J trimming: 7 bases; junction bases outside the gene matches: 4. Germline V gene lookup returns CDR1 SGHDT and CDR2 YYEEEE. This CDR3 has 13 amino acids. The CDR3 is CASSWGQGREQYF. CDR3 DNA: TGTGCCAGCAGCTGGGGACAGGGGAGGGAGCAGTACTTC. Full variable domain (outside the CDR3, taken from reference TRBV5-6 and TRBJ2-7): DAGVTQSPTHLIKTRGQQVTLRCSPKSGHDTVSWYQQALGQGPQFIFQYYEEEERQRGNFPDRFSGHQFPNYSSELNVNALLLGDSALYLCASSWGQGREQYFGPGTRLTVT.

V is TRBV30 and J is TRBJ2-3; D not resolved. Germline loops: CDR1 GTSNPN, CDR2 SVGIG (reference sequence). The CDR3 has 15 residues. Trimming removed 3 bases from V and 0 bases from J, with 13 bases in between. The CDR3 coding sequence is TGTGCCTGGAGCAAGAGGTTAACTAGCACAGATACGCAGTATTTT. As protein: CAWSKRLTSTDTQYF.

The J gene is TRBJ2-1, the V gene TRBV5-8, with TRBD2 matching over 7 bases. Looked up from germline, CDR1 is SGHTS and CDR2 is YDEGEE. The CDR3 totals 14 residues. After removal of 7 bases from V and 0 bases from J, the junction contained 4 bases not matched to a gene. The CDR3 loop reads CASQLASSYNEQFF. DNA of the CDR3: TGTGCCAGCCAACTAGCGAGCTCCTACAATGAGCAGTTCTTC.

This chain uses TRBV30 with TRBJ1-1; 10 positions agree with TRBD1. CDR1 is GTSNPN, CDR2 SVGIG, per germline (reference sequence). This CDR3 has 13 residues. V dropped 6 bases and J dropped 7; count of bases not matched to a gene: 8. The CDR3 region is CACAGDRGREAFF. CDR3 in DNA: TGTGCCTGTGCGGGGGACAGGGGACGTGAAGCTTTCTTT. The complete variable domain, with remaining parts taken from reference TRBV30 and TRBJ1-1, reads SQTIHQWPATLVQPVGSPLSLECTVEGTSNPNLYWYRQAAGRGLQLLFYSVGIGQISSEVPQNLSASRPQDRQFILSSKKLLLSDSGFYLCACAGDRGREAFFGQGTRLTVV.

The genes are TRBV19 and TRBJ2-7, with 7 nucleotides matching TRBD1. Per germline, CDR1 LNHDA and CDR2 SQIVND (reference sequence). The CDR3 extends over 13 amino acids. V shed 5 bases and J 7 bases; nucleotides not matched to a gene: 8. As DNA, the CDR3 is TGTGCCAGTAGTGATCAACAGGGGAGAGAGCAGTACTTC. Encoded protein: CASSDQQGREQYF.

This rearrangement joins TRBV9 to TRBJ2-7; tentative D call: TRBD1 (5 bases). The V gene's germline CDR1 is SGDLS and CDR2 YYNGEE. Between the trimmed V and J ends, which lost 0 bases and 2 bases, there was a span of 9 bases. The CDR3 consists of 14 residues. The CDR3 spells CASSVGGVTYEQYF. CDR3 coding DNA: TGTGCCAGCAGCGTAGGGGGCGTGACCTACGAGCAGTACTTC.

V usage is TRBV27 and J usage is TRBJ2-5; TRBD2 agrees at 7 bases. Germline V gene data show CDR1 as MNHEY and CDR2 as SMNVEV (reference sequence). The V gene end was trimmed by 3 bases and the J gene end by 1 base; junction bases not matched to a gene: 5. The CDR3 totals 15 residues. The CDR3 nucleotides read TGTGCCAGCAGTTTTGGAGCGGGACTCCAAGAGACCCAGTACTTC. Its protein is CASSFGAGLQETQYF.

This clone was seen more than once but under ten times. This chain uses TRBV7-8 with TRBJ1-5; the D is unclear. The CDR3 has 14 residues. Germline assignment: CDR1 SGHVS and CDR2 FQNEAQ. Trimming left V 2 bases short and J 0 bases short, with 5 bases between. For the CDR3, the DNA is TGTGCCAGCAGCTTATATCTTAGCAATCAGCCCCAGCATTTT. As protein: CASSLYLSNQPQHF.

The chain has TRBV29-1 and TRBJ1-2; 7 positions match TRBD1. Trimming removed 6 bases from V and 2 bases from J; junction bases left unmatched: 12. The CDR3 contains 15 residues. The germline V gene has CDR1 SQVTM and CDR2 ANQGSEA. Here the CDR3 DNA reads TGCAGCGTAGATGTTACAGGGGCCAGAAACTATGGCTACACCTTC. This codes for CSVDVTGARNYGYTF.

The chain joins TRBV7-8 to TRBJ2-3, with D tentatively TRBD2 (5 bases). CDR1 is SGHVS, CDR2 FQNEAQ, per germline. Trimming cost V 5 bases and J 2 bases, with 17 bases left between them. CDR3 length: 16 residues. CDR3 sequence (DNA): TGTGCCAGCAGCCTCGCGGACGGAGGAACCACAGATACGCAGTATTTT. This codes for CASSLADGGTTDTQYF.

V usage is TRBV6-5 and J usage is TRBJ2-1; 11 bases map to TRBD2. CDR3 size: 15 residues. J gave up 10 bases and V 3 bases, and 8 bases lay outside the gene matches. Looked up from germline, CDR1 is MNHEY and CDR2 is SVGAGI. The CDR3 reads CASSYTSGGPLEQFF. CDR3 sequence (DNA): TGTGCCAGCAGTTATACTAGCGGGGGTCCTCTCGAGCAGTTCTTC.

J is TRBJ2-1 and V is TRBV16, with 9 bases aligning to TRBD1. The germline gives CDR1 KGHSY, CDR2 FQNENV. The CDR3 consists of 18 residues. V lost 3 bases to trimming and J lost 1 base; unmatched junction nucleotides: 10. CDR3 sequence: CASSHQHPGTGSYNEQFF. The CDR3 nucleotides are TGTGCCAGCAGCCACCAACACCCCGGGACAGGGTCCTACAATGAGCAGTTCTTC.

The chain joins TRBV10-3 to TRBJ1-2; D not resolved. Trimming removed 4 bases from V and 3 bases from J, with 9 bases in between. Looked up from germline, CDR1 is ENHRY and CDR2 is SYGVKD. CDR3 length: 13 residues. CDR3 loop: CAISARGDYGYTF. The CDR3 nucleotides are TGTGCCATCAGTGCGCGCGGAGACTATGGCTACACCTTC.

This chain links TRBV5-4 with TRBJ1-3; D is perhaps TRBD1 (6 bases). The CDR3 totals 15 residues. The V end was cut by 0 bases, the J end by 1 base, with 8 bases between. Germline CDR1 reads SGHNT; CDR2 reads YYREEE (reference sequence). This CDR3 is CASSLGTASGNTIYF. CDR3 bases: TGTGCCAGCAGCTTGGGGACAGCTTCTGGAAACACCATATATTTT.

The rearrangement uses TRBV5-1 and TRBJ1-3; D perhaps matches TRBD1 (6 bases). The CDR3 has 15 residues. V was pared by 3 bases and J by 0 bases, with 10 bases between. The germline CDR1 and CDR2 sequences are SGHRS and YFSETQ. The CDR3 nucleotides are TGCGCCAGCAGCTCAACAGGGCTCTCTGGAAACACCATATATTTT. It encodes CASSSTGLSGNTIYF.

The V gene is TRBV3-1 (or the pseudogene TRBV3-2), the J gene TRBJ1-2; D not certain. Germline V gene lookup returns CDR1 LGHDT and CDR2 YNNKEL (reference sequence). V lost 2 bases to trimming and J lost 4 bases, with 20 bases between them. The CDR3 length is 17 residues. The CDR3 DNA reads TGTGCCAGCAGCCAAAGCCCCAACCTCCAAGTGATCTATGGCTACACCTTC. Amino acids: CASSQSPNLQVIYGYTF.

V is TRBV4-2 and J is TRBJ2-1, with D tentatively TRBD1 (5 bases). The germline CDR1 and CDR2 sequences are LGHNA and YNFKEQ. The germline V and J ends were trimmed by 1 base and 9 bases, with 10 bases remaining between them. The CDR3 has 13 amino acids. This chain's CDR3 is CASSQGQSGEQFF. The CDR3 DNA reads TGTGCCAGCAGCCAAGGACAGTCCGGTGAGCAGTTCTTC.

The CDR3 sequence is CASSLDGGNYGYTF. The CDR3 DNA reads as TGCGCCAGCAGCTTGGATGGGGGGAACTATGGCTACACCTTC. This rearrangement joins TRBV5-1 to TRBJ1-2, with a possible D match to TRBD1 (5 bases). The CDR3 extends over 14 amino acids. Germline values: CDR1 SGHRS, CDR2 YFSETQ. Trimming removed 0 bases at V and 2 bases at J, with 8 bases between.

The chain links TRBV13 to TRBJ2-7; D possibly corresponds to TRBD2 (7 bases). V shed 5 bases and J shed 6 bases, with 17 bases lying between them. Germline CDR1 and CDR2: PRHDT and FYEKMQ (reference sequence). This CDR3 region has 14 residues. CDR3 protein: CASSPRWGGAEQYF. CDR3 nucleotide sequence: TGTGCCAGCAGCCCTAGGTGGGGGGGGGCCGAGCAGTACTTC. The whole variable domain, filled in from reference TRBV13 and TRBJ2-7, reads AAGVIQSPRHLIKEKRETATLKCYPIPRHDTVYWYQQGPGQDPQFLISFYEKMQSDKGSIPDRFSAQQFSDYHSELNMSSLELGDSALYFCASSPRWGGAEQYFGPGTRLTVT.

The rearrangement joins TRBV7-9 to TRBJ2-6, with 7 bases that match TRBD1. The germline CDR1 and CDR2 sequences are SEHNR and FQNEAQ (reference sequence). The CDR3 contains 19 residues. Trimming at V came to 5 bases and at J to 0 bases, leaving 13 bases not matched to a gene. This CDR3 is CASSGQNRGSNSGANVLTF. Here the CDR3 DNA reads TGTGCCAGCAGCGGCCAAAACAGGGGAAGCAACTCTGGGGCCAACGTCCTGACTTTC.